These T cell receptor beta chains were read from a single sample in a study of shared clonotypes between healthy human individuals. The assay was immunoSEQ multiplex PCR, and TCRdb's table has in-frame clones only and misses some. The profile shows roughly 1,100,000 clones, around 74% of them singletons. Sequenced sample: memory CD4+ T cells sorted from blood. The receptor source for this set is a man in his late teens or twenties in good health. CDR3s include the opening cysteine and the closing phenylalanine or tryptophan. The D gene is left open where the match is weak. Clone size is not always given. Where it is, it says once, few, many or a class for expanded clones.

D gene: NA
V gene: TRBV6-1
J gene: TRBJ1-1
clone size: many
CDR3 protein: CAISWVLSTEAFF
CDR3 DNA: TGTGCCATCTCGTGGGTACTGAGCACTGAAGCTTTCTTT

D gene: NA
V gene: TRBV10-3
J gene: TRBJ1-3
clone size: NA
CDR3 protein: CAISESRDRVYGNTIYF
CDR3 DNA: TGTGCCATCAGTGAGTCCCGCGACAGAGTATACGGAAACACCATATATTTT

D gene: TRBD1
V gene: TRBV28
J gene: TRBJ2-1
clone size: once
CDR3 protein: CASSLTGRGRTNEQFF
CDR3 DNA: TGTGCCAGCAGTTTAACCGGCAGGGGGCGAACCAATGAGCAGTTCTTC

D gene: TRBD2
V gene: TRBV30
J gene: TRBJ2-1
clone size: NA
CDR3 protein: CAWGLAGALHQFF
CDR3 DNA: TGTGCCTGGGGGCTAGCGGGAGCTCTTCACCAGTTCTTC

D gene: TRBD2
V gene: TRBV5-4
J gene: TRBJ2-4
clone size: NA
CDR3 protein: CASSLRGGGNIQYF
CDR3 DNA: TGTGCCAGCAGCTTGCGCGGCGGGGGGAACATTCAGTACTTC

D gene: NA
V gene: TRBV18
J gene: TRBJ2-1
clone size: NA
CDR3 protein: CASSPAARRGNEQFF
CDR3 DNA: TGTGCCAGCTCCCCCGCGGCGAGGAGAGGAAATGAGCAGTTCTTC

D gene: NA
V gene: TRBV6-4
J gene: TRBJ2-7
clone size: NA
CDR3 protein: CASSDSWQDPYEQYF
CDR3 DNA: TGTGCCAGCAGTGACTCCTGGCAGGACCCCTACGAGCAGTACTTC

D gene: TRBD1
V gene: TRBV7-2
J gene: TRBJ2-1
clone size: once
CDR3 protein: CASSLGGQGRKEQFF
CDR3 DNA: TGTGCCAGCAGCTTAGGGGGACAGGGCCGCAAAGAGCAGTTCTTC

D gene: NA
V gene: TRBV5-1
J gene: TRBJ1-6
clone size: NA
CDR3 protein: CASSIGQSNNSPLHF
CDR3 DNA: TGCGCCAGCAGCATCGGACAGAGTAATAATTCACCCCTCCACTTT

D gene: NA
V gene: TRBV25-1
J gene: TRBJ1-1
clone size: NA
CDR3 protein: CASSERLRDTEAFF
CDR3 DNA: TGTGCCAGCAGTGAAAGGCTTAGGGACACTGAAGCTTTCTTT

D gene: NA
V gene: TRBV11-3
J gene: TRBJ2-4
clone size: once
CDR3 protein: CASSLDKNIQYF
CDR3 DNA: TGTGCCAGCAGTCTCGATAAAAACATTCAGTACTTC

D gene: TRBD1
V gene: TRBV28
J gene: TRBJ1-4
clone size: NA
CDR3 protein: CASSKQGRTNEKLFF
CDR3 DNA: TGTGCCAGCAGTAAACAGGGGCGGACTAATGAAAAACTGTTTTTT

D gene: TRBD2
V gene: TRBV6-1
J gene: TRBJ2-1
clone size: NA
CDR3 protein: CASSGTSGGAQFF
CDR3 DNA: TGTGCCAGCAGCGGTACTAGCGGGGGGGCTCAGTTCTTC

D gene: NA
V gene: TRBV9
J gene: TRBJ1-2
clone size: many
CDR3 protein: CASSVAGTNYGYTF
CDR3 DNA: TGTGCCAGCAGCGTCGCTGGGACCAACTATGGCTACACCTTC

D gene: TRBD1
V gene: TRBV28
J gene: TRBJ1-6
clone size: NA
CDR3 protein: CASSLVQGNSPLHF
CDR3 DNA: TGTGCCAGCAGTTTGGTACAGGGGAACTCACCCCTCCACTTT

D gene: NA
V gene: TRBV30
J gene: TRBJ2-7
clone size: NA
CDR3 protein: CAWSPGGARTEQYF
CDR3 DNA: TGTGCCTGGAGCCCAGGGGGGGCCCGAACGGAGCAGTACTTC

D gene: NA
V gene: TRBV11-2
J gene: TRBJ2-5
clone size: NA
CDR3 protein: CASSFQGRNQETQYF
CDR3 DNA: TGTGCCAGCAGCTTTCAGGGACGGAACCAAGAGACCCAGTACTTC

D gene: TRBD1
V gene: TRBV10-3
J gene: TRBJ2-5
clone size: few
CDR3 protein: CAISETQTGHQETQYF
CDR3 DNA: TGTGCCATCAGTGAGACTCAGACAGGGCACCAAGAGACCCAGTACTTC

D gene: NA
V gene: TRBV5-8
J gene: TRBJ1-5
clone size: NA
CDR3 protein: CASSLEFGDQPQHF
CDR3 DNA: TGTGCCAGCAGCTTGGAATTCGGTGATCAGCCCCAGCATTTT

D gene: NA
V gene: TRBV21-1
J gene: TRBJ1-6
clone size: NA
CDR3 protein: CASSAGGIHNSPLHF
CDR3 DNA: TGTGCCAGCAGCGCCGGGGGGATCCACAATTCACCCCTCCACTTT

D gene: NA
V gene: TRBV6-1
J gene: TRBJ1-4
clone size: NA
CDR3 protein: CASSIYDEKLFF
CDR3 DNA: TGTGCCAGCAGTATCTATGATGAAAAACTGTTTTTT

D gene: NA
V gene: TRBV30
J gene: TRBJ1-4
clone size: NA
CDR3 protein: CAWSLQGKVATNEKLFF
CDR3 DNA: TGTGCCTGGAGTCTACAGGGAAAGGTTGCAACTAATGAAAAACTGTTTTTT

D gene: NA
V gene: TRBV11-3
J gene: TRBJ2-1
clone size: NA
CDR3 protein: CASSLDRTDNEQFF
CDR3 DNA: TGTGCCAGCAGCTTAGATCGGACGGACAATGAGCAGTTCTTC

D gene: NA
V gene: TRBV25-1
J gene: TRBJ1-5
clone size: few
CDR3 protein: CASQLAGQPQHF
CDR3 DNA: TGTGCCAGTCAGTTAGCTGGTCAGCCCCAGCATTTT

D gene: NA
V gene: TRBV21-1
J gene: TRBJ2-7
clone size: NA
CDR3 protein: CASSLERECFEQYF
CDR3 DNA: TGTGCCAGCAGCCTCGAGCGGGAGTGTTTCGAGCAGTACTTC

D gene: NA
V gene: TRBV5-5
J gene: TRBJ2-7
clone size: once
CDR3 protein: CASSLLSPGAYEQYF
CDR3 DNA: TGTGCCAGCAGCTTGCTTAGTCCGGGAGCCTACGAGCAGTACTTC

D gene: TRBD2
V gene: TRBV5-6
J gene: TRBJ2-7
clone size: NA
CDR3 protein: CASSQLAGGTYEQYF
CDR3 DNA: TGTGCCAGCAGCCAACTAGCGGGGGGTACCTACGAGCAGTACTTC

D gene: TRBD1
V gene: TRBV5-1
J gene: TRBJ2-1
clone size: NA
CDR3 protein: CASSPRTGSYNEQFF
CDR3 DNA: TGCGCCAGCAGCCCCCGGACAGGGAGCTACAATGAGCAGTTCTTC

D gene: NA
V gene: TRBV7-6
J gene: TRBJ2-7
clone size: NA
CDR3 protein: CASSLLGTAGWEQYF
CDR3 DNA: TGTGCCAGCAGCTTGCTCGGGACAGCGGGCTGGGAGCAGTACTTC

D gene: NA
V gene: TRBV18
J gene: TRBJ2-7
clone size: few
CDR3 protein: CASSPELRSEQYF
CDR3 DNA: TGTGCCAGCTCACCAGAGTTACGGAGCGAGCAGTACTTC

D gene: NA
V gene: TRBV30
J gene: TRBJ2-1
clone size: NA
CDR3 protein: CAWSESVGNEQFF
CDR3 DNA: TGTGCCTGGAGTGAGTCCGTCGGGAATGAGCAGTTCTTC

D gene: TRBD2
V gene: TRBV10-2
J gene: TRBJ2-5
clone size: once
CDR3 protein: CASSDSGSIKETQYF
CDR3 DNA: TGCGCCAGCAGTGATAGCGGGAGTATAAAAGAGACCCAGTACTTC

D gene: TRBD1
V gene: TRBV7-2
J gene: TRBJ1-2
clone size: NA
CDR3 protein: CASSETGPYGYTF
CDR3 DNA: TGTGCCAGCAGCGAGACAGGGCCCTATGGCTACACCTTC

D gene: NA
V gene: TRBV2
J gene: TRBJ2-3
clone size: NA
CDR3 protein: CASGRDTQYF
CDR3 DNA: TGTGCCAGTGGAAGAGATACGCAGTATTTT

D gene: TRBD1
V gene: TRBV19
J gene: TRBJ1-5
clone size: NA
CDR3 protein: CASRGTGGWSNQPQHF
CDR3 DNA: TGTGCCAGTAGGGGCACAGGGGGCTGGAGCAATCAGCCCCAGCATTTT

D gene: NA
V gene: TRBV2
J gene: TRBJ1-4
clone size: NA
CDR3 protein: CASSGNFKNEKLFF
CDR3 DNA: TGTGCCAGCAGTGGTAACTTTAAGAATGAAAAACTGTTTTTT

D gene: NA
V gene: TRBV5-4
J gene: TRBJ2-7
clone size: NA
CDR3 protein: CASSLGELSTYEQYF
CDR3 DNA: TGTGCCAGCAGCTTAGGGGAGCTCAGCACCTACGAGCAGTACTTC

D gene: NA
V gene: TRBV5-1
J gene: TRBJ2-7
clone size: NA
CDR3 protein: CASSGFHEQYF
CDR3 DNA: TGCGCCAGCAGCGGGTTCCACGAGCAGTACTTC

D gene: TRBD1
V gene: TRBV5-1
J gene: TRBJ2-1
clone size: NA
CDR3 protein: CASSLGATGASYNEQFF
CDR3 DNA: TGCGCCAGCAGCTTGGGAGCGACAGGGGCATCATACAATGAGCAGTTCTTC

D gene: NA
V gene: TRBV11-2
J gene: TRBJ1-1
clone size: NA
CDR3 protein: CASAQGRGGTEAFF
CDR3 DNA: TGTGCCAGCGCCCAGGGGAGGGGGGGCACTGAAGCTTTCTTT

D gene: NA
V gene: TRBV28
J gene: TRBJ2-7
clone size: NA
CDR3 protein: CASSLANRDWGSYEQYF
CDR3 DNA: TGTGCCAGCAGTTTAGCTAACAGGGATTGGGGCTCCTACGAGCAGTACTTC

D gene: NA
V gene: TRBV18
J gene: TRBJ1-6
clone size: NA
CDR3 protein: CASSPGGDLHF
CDR3 DNA: TGTGCCAGCTCACCAGGCGGGGACCTCCACTTT

D gene: NA
V gene: TRBV7-9
J gene: TRBJ2-5
clone size: few
CDR3 protein: CASSSQAPGTQYF
CDR3 DNA: TGTGCCAGCAGCTCCCAGGCCCCGGGAACCCAGTACTTC

D gene: NA
V gene: TRBV19
J gene: TRBJ1-2
clone size: NA
CDR3 protein: CASSRAGGYTF
CDR3 DNA: TGTGCCAGTAGTCGGGCGGGGGGCTACACCTTC

D gene: TRBD2
V gene: TRBV2
J gene: TRBJ2-2
clone size: few
CDR3 protein: CASNTLAGGPGGELFF
CDR3 DNA: TGTGCCAGCAACACTCTAGCGGGAGGGCCGGGAGGGGAGCTGTTTTTT

D gene: NA
V gene: TRBV19
J gene: TRBJ1-5
clone size: few
CDR3 protein: CASSARVHSNQPQHF
CDR3 DNA: TGTGCCAGTAGTGCCCGGGTTCATAGCAATCAGCCCCAGCATTTT

D gene: NA
V gene: TRBV28
J gene: TRBJ1-2
clone size: NA
CDR3 protein: CASRGPQASRNYGYTF
CDR3 DNA: TGTGCCAGCAGGGGGCCTCAAGCTTCCCGGAACTATGGCTACACCTTC